This T cell receptor (beta chain) was recorded in a study of blood T cell repertoires in COVID-19. Study-wide context: COVID-19 samples from acute and convalescent phases originated in the United States, Italy and Spain. PBMCs, B-cell-depleted T cells, or T cells were the source of the cDNA or gDNA that made up the material.

This CDR3 region has 16 residues. The germline gives CDR1 MNHEY, CDR2 SVGEGT. Losses at the gene ends were 2 bases for V and 4 bases for J; bases not matched to a gene: 8. Authors' processing steps: Amplification of reference gene primers was used by the study to estimate nucleated cell counts. Sequencing used immunoSEQ multiplex PCR; TCRdb keeps in-frame clones, though not all of them. The V and J calls and clone size were taken over from that table, and D and trimming were inferred from the DNA. The table shows around 230,000 clones, with 75% to 85% occurring only once. Seattle researchers signed up patients amid active infection and tracked them longitudinally.

This TCR was recovered from a man aged 45 to 65 with COVID-19, enrolled during active disease. Sequenced: peripheral blood. The gene calls are TRBV6-2 or TRBV6-3 and TRBJ2-3; 8 nucleotides agree with TRBD1. The CDR3 spells CASSYGLRGLPDTQYF. The CDR3 nucleotides are TGTGCCAGCAGTTACGGTCTCAGGGGGCTTCCAGATACGCAGTATTTT.